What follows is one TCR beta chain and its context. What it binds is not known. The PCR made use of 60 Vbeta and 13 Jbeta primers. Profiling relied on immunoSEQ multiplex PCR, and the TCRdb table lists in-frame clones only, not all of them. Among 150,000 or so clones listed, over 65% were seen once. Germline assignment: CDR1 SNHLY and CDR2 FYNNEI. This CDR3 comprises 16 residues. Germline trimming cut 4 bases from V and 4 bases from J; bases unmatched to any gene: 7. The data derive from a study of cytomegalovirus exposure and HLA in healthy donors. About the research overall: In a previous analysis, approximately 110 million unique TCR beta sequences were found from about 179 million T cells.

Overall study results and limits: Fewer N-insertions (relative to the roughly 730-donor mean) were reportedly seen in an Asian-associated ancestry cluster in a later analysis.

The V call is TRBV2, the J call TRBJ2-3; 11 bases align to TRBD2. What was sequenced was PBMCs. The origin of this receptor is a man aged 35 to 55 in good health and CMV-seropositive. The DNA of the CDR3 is TGTGCCAGCAGTGTCACTAGCGGGAGTTGGGCAGATACGCAGTATTTT. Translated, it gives CASSVTSGSWADTQYF.